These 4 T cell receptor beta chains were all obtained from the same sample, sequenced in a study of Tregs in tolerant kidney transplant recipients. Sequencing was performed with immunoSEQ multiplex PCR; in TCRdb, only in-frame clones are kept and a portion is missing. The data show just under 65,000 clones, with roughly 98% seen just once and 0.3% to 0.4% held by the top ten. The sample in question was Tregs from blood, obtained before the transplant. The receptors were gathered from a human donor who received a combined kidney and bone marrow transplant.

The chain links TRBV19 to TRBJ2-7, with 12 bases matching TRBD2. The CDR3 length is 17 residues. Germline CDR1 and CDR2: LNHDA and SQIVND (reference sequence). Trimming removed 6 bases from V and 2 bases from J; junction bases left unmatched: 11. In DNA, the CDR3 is TGTGCCAGTAGCTCCCTAGGTAGGACTAGCGGGACCTACGAGCAGTACTTC. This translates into CASSSLGRTSGTYEQYF.

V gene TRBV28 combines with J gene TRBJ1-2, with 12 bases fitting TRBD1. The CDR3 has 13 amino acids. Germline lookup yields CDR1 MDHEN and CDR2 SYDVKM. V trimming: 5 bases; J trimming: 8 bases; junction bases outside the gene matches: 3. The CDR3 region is CASSPGTGGGYTF. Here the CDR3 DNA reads TGTGCCAGCAGTCCCGGGACAGGGGGCGGCTACACCTTC.

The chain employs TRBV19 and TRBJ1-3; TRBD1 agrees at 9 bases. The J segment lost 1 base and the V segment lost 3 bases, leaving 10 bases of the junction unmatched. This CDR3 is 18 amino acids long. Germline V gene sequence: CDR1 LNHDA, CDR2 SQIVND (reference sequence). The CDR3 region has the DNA TGTGCCAGTAGTATTAGGTTTTTTGACAGGGGGTCTGGAAACACCATATATTTT. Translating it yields CASSIRFFDRGSGNTIYF.

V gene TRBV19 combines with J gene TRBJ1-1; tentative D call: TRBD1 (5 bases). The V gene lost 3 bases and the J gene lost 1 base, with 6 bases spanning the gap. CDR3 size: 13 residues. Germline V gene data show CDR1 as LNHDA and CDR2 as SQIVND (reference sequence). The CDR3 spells CASSIGQNTEAFF. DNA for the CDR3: TGTGCCAGTAGTATTGGACAGAACACTGAAGCTTTCTTT. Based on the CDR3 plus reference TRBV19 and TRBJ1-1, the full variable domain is DGGITQSPKYLFRKEGQNVTLSCEQNLNHDAMYWYRQDPGQGLRLIYYSQIVNDFQKGDIAEGYSVSREKKESFPLTVTSAQKNPTAFYLCASSIGQNTEAFFGQGTRLTVV.